A selection of T cell receptor beta chains follows, all from one sample in a study of blood T cell repertoires in COVID-19. Profiled with immunoSEQ multiplex PCR; TCRdb holds only in-frame clones, not every one. The sample has about 220,000 clones, 83% seen once. The sample was PBMCs or T cells enriched from blood (not recorded which). Every receptor here comes from a woman aged 45-59 years who had been exposed to COVID-19. CDR3s include the opening cysteine and the closing phenylalanine or tryptophan. D genes are given only for firm matches. Size values are once, few and many counts, or a class for expanded clones, and some rows have none.

>TRBV5-1|.|TRBJ2-5|TRBD1
CASHTGGAFQETQYF
TGCGCCAGCCATACAGGGGGCGCTTTCCAAGAGACCCAGTACTTC
>TRBV6-5|.|TRBJ1-5|TRBD1
CATGQGHNQPQHF
TGTGCCACGGGACAGGGCCACAATCAGCCCCAGCATTTT
>TRBV18|.|TRBJ2-5|TRBD1
CASQGQVQETQYF
TGTGCCAGCCAAGGACAGGTACAAGAGACCCAGTACTTC
>TRBV7-2|.|TRBJ1-2|TRBD1
CASSHDRAYGYTF
TGTGCCAGCAGCCACGACAGGGCTTATGGCTACACCTTC
>TRBV5-1|.|TRBJ1-4|.
CASSLDFNEKLFF
TGCGCCAGCAGCTTGGACTTTAATGAAAAACTGTTTTTT
>TRBV2|.|TRBJ2-3|TRBD1
CASGRDRGGTDTQYF
TGTGCCAGCGGCCGGGACAGGGGTGGCACAGATACGCAGTATTTT
>TRBV5-1|.|TRBJ2-5|TRBD2
CASSSGLAGQETQYF
TGCGCCAGCAGCTCGGGACTAGCGGGGCAAGAGACCCAGTACTTC
>TRBV6-5|few|TRBJ1-1|TRBD1
CASSYAVRGRGAEAFF
TGTGCCAGCAGTTACGCAGTCAGGGGGCGAGGGGCTGAAGCTTTCTTT
>TRBV29-1|.|TRBJ1-1|.
CSVVRGNTEAFF
TGCAGCGTTGTTCGGGGGAACACTGAAGCTTTCTTT
>TRBV7-2|.|TRBJ2-7|TRBD1
CASSSEGTGMLYEQYF
TGTGCCAGCAGCTCCGAGGGGACAGGGATGTTATACGAGCAGTACTTC
>TRBV7-8|once|TRBJ2-1|TRBD1
CASSSTLGQGVNNEQFF
TGTGCCAGCAGCTCCACTCTCGGGCAGGGGGTTAACAATGAGCAGTTCTTC
>TRBV7-3|.|TRBJ2-3|TRBD2
CASSLTSTSTDTQYF
TGTGCCAGCAGCTTGACTAGCACTAGCACAGATACGCAGTATTTT
>TRBV19|.|TRBJ1-1|.
CASSRETGITEAFF
TGTGCCAGTAGCCGTGAGACAGGTATCACTGAAGCTTTCTTT
>TRBV7-2|few|TRBJ1-6|.
CASSPSGGSNNSPLHF
TGTGCCAGCAGCCCCTCTGGGGGGAGTAATAATTCACCCCTCCACTTT
>TRBV7-2|.|TRBJ1-2|.
CASSPGTRNYGYTF
TGTGCCAGCAGCCCCGGGACACGGAACTATGGCTACACCTTC
>TRBV19|.|TRBJ2-6|.
CASSPAGGPGANVLTF
TGTGCCAGTAGTCCTGCCGGGGGTCCTGGGGCCAACGTCCTGACTTTC
>TRBV29-1|once|TRBJ2-1|.
CSVSVNNEQFF
TGCAGCGTTAGCGTTAACAATGAGCAGTTCTTC
>TRBV5-4|.|TRBJ2-3|TRBD2
CASRGGGGAGDTQYF
TGTGCCAGCAGGGGTGGCGGGGGGGCCGGAGATACGCAGTATTTT
>TRBV19|.|TRBJ2-7|.
CASSATRGTAYEQYF
TGTGCCAGTAGTGCAACCAGGGGTACGGCCTACGAGCAGTACTTC
>TRBV4-1|.|TRBJ2-3|.
CASSTGDPGTQYF
TGCGCCAGCAGCACCGGTGACCCGGGAACGCAGTATTTT
>TRBV28|.|TRBJ2-5|.
CASSSGKETQYF
TGTGCCAGCAGTTCGGGTAAAGAGACCCAGTACTTC
>TRBV7-9|.|TRBJ1-2|.
CASSPPGGHYGYTF
TGTGCCAGCAGCCCCCCAGGAGGGCACTATGGCTACACCTTC
>TRBV29-1|.|TRBJ2-2|.
CSVGHTGELFF
TGCAGCGTTGGACATACCGGGGAGCTGTTTTTT
>TRBV29-1|.|TRBJ1-1|TRBD1
CSAGGGGGISAEAFF
TGCAGCGCTGGTGGAGGAGGGGGCATATCAGCTGAAGCTTTCTTT
>TRBV5-6|.|TRBJ2-7|TRBD1
CASSLAPQGGFYEQYF
TGTGCCAGCAGCTTGGCCCCACAGGGGGGTTTCTACGAGCAGTACTTC
>TRBV9|once|TRBJ2-2|.
CASSVGVTGELFF
TGTGCCAGCAGCGTAGGAGTAACCGGGGAGCTGTTTTTT
>TRBV21-1|.|TRBJ1-1|.
CASSICLSEAFF
TGTGCCAGCAGCATTTGTCTCTCGGAAGCTTTCTTT
>TRBV6-4|.|TRBJ1-5|.
CASRVMTFFNQPQHF
TGTGCCAGCAGGGTCATGACATTTTTTAATCAGCCCCAGCATTTT
>TRBV7-8|few|TRBJ2-7|TRBD1
CASSLGQGDEQYF
TGTGCCAGCAGCTTGGGACAGGGAGACGAGCAGTACTTC
>TRBV14|.|TRBJ2-5|TRBD1
CASSLGQTGETQYF
TGTGCCAGCAGTCTAGGACAGACAGGGGAGACCCAGTACTTC
>TRBV5-1|.|TRBJ2-1|TRBD1
CASSLGGRGEQFF
TGCGCCAGCAGCTTAGGGGGCCGGGGTGAGCAGTTCTTC
>TRBV7-2|.|TRBJ1-4|.
CASSSQGSGEKLFF
TGTGCCAGCAGCTCACAGGGTTCGGGCGAAAAACTGTTTTTT
>TRBV5-1|.|TRBJ1-2|TRBD1
CASSKTGEVNYGYTF
TGCGCCAGCAGCAAGACAGGGGAAGTAAACTATGGCTACACCTTC
>TRBV6-2/TRBV6-3|.|TRBJ2-4|TRBD1
CASSQDRIGGIQYF
TGTGCCAGCAGTCAGGACAGGATTGGAGGCATTCAGTACTTC
>TRBV6-1|.|TRBJ1-1|TRBD1
CASSEGGQLGKAFF
TGTGCCAGCAGTGAGGGGGGACAGCTGGGGAAAGCTTTCTTT
>TRBV28|.|TRBJ1-2|.
CASKRGDYVYGYTF
TGTGCCAGTAAAAGGGGGGACTACGTCTATGGCTACACCTTC
>TRBV6-5|.|TRBJ1-1|TRBD1
CASGTGMNTEAFF
TGTGCCAGCGGGACAGGGATGAACACTGAAGCTTTCTTT